The clone carrying this T cell receptor (beta chain) was recorded at least ten times. No antigen is known for it. These data belong to a study of T-cell reconstitution after alpha-beta-depleted transplantation in children. Overall study results and limits: Surviving recipient T cells and thymic progenitors produced the high day-60 TCRbeta diversity seen in some patients. Newly produced T cells mostly accounted for T-cell counts and diversity one year post-transplant.

The library targeted TCRbeta and was prepared with unique molecular identifiers. MiXCR, applied by TCRdb to the PCR reads, yields one record per CDR3 protein. Of about 170,000 distinct CDR3 sequences listed, more than 9.5% were seen once; the top ten hold roughly 13%. This material consisted of PBMCs, taken before TCRalphabeta/CD19-depleted stem cell transplant. The receptor comes from a boy aged 2-15 years with acute myeloid leukemia, due to receive a stem cell transplant.

The CDR3 reads CASSPDRWNTEAFF. Written as DNA, the CDR3 is TGTGCCAGCAGTCCGGACAGGTGGAACACTGAAGCTTTCTTT. The chain combines TRBV28 with TRBJ1-1, with 7 bases identical to TRBD1. With V trimmed by 5 bases and J by 1 base, 4 bases remained unmatched. In germline, CDR1 is MDHEN, CDR2 SYDVKM. This CDR3 region has 14 residues.